The T cell receptor (beta chain) under discussion was sequenced for a study of T-cell reconstitution after alpha-beta-depleted transplantation in children. Study-level results: By one year post-transplant, T-cell counts and diversity largely arose from T cells that were newly produced. Surviving recipient cells, namely T cells and thymic progenitors, were the source of high day-60 TCRbeta diversity in some patients. About two months after transplant, alpha-beta T cells reportedly came from several hundred expanded graft clones.

TCRbeta library construction was performed incorporating unique molecular identifiers. TCRdb analysed the PCR reads with MiXCR anew, one entry per CDR3 protein. The repertoire holds 700,000 or so distinct CDR3 sequences, with around 13% as singletons. This clonotype was found many times. Its specificity is unknown. The CDR3 is 14 residues long. CDR1 is DFQATT, CDR2 SNEGSKA, per germline (reference sequence). V lost 6 bases to trimming and J lost 6 bases; unmatched junction nucleotides: 8. The rearrangement uses TRBV20-1 and TRBJ2-1; 10 nucleotides align to TRBD2. This specimen consisted of PBMCs, obtained before TCRalphabeta/CD19-depleted stem cell transplant. This sequence was found in a girl aged 2 to 9 with congenital amegakaryocytic thrombocytopenia, due to receive a stem cell transplant. The CDR3 coding sequence is TGCAGTGCCGCACTTCTAGCGGGGGTCAATGAGCAGTTCTTC. The encoded protein is CSAALLAGVNEQFF.